What follows describes a single TCR beta chain. The sample comes from a study of blood T cell repertoires in COVID-19. The germline V and J ends were trimmed by 7 bases and 1 base, with 19 bases remaining between them. This CDR3 comprises 17 residues. Germline V gene lookup returns CDR1 SGHDN and CDR2 FVKESK. Sequencing was performed with immunoSEQ multiplex PCR; in TCRdb, only in-frame clones are kept and a portion is missing. The sample yields a few hundred thousand clones, around 91% seen once. V gene TRBV14 combines with J gene TRBJ2-2; the D gene is possibly TRBD2 (6 bases). This receptor was taken from a man between 18 and 35 years old who had recovered from COVID-19. Sequenced: PBMCs or T cells enriched from blood (not recorded which). The CDR3 protein is CASKHRGGIQNTGELFF. CDR3 bases: TGTGCCAGCAAGCACCGTGGAGGGATCCAGAACACCGGGGAGCTGTTTTTT.